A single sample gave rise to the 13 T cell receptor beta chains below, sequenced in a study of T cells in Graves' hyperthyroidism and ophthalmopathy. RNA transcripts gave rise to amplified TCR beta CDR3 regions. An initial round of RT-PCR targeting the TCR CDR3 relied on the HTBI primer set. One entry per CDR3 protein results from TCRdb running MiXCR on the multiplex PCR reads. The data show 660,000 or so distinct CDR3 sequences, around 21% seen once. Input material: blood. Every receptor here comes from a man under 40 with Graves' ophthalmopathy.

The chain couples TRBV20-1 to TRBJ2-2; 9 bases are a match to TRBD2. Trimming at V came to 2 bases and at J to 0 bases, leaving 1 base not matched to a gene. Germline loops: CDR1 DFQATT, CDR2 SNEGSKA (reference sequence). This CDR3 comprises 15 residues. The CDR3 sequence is CSARLAGSNTGELFF. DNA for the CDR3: TGCAGTGCTAGACTAGCGGGGTCGAACACCGGGGAGCTGTTTTTT.

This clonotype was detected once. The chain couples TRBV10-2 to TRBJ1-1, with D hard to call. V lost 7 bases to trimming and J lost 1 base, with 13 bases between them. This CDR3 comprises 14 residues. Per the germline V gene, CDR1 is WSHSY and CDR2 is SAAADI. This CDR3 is CASTRGGENTEAFF. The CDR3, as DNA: TGCGCCAGCACCCGGGGAGGTGAGAACACTGAAGCTTTCTTT.

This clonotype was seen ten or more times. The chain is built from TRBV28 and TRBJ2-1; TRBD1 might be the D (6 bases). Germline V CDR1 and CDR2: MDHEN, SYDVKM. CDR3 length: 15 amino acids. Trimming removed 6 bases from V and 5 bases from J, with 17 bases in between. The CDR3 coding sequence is TGTGCCAGCAGCCGTATCCGACAGGCAAACAATGAGCAGTTCTTC. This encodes CASSRIRQANNEQFF.

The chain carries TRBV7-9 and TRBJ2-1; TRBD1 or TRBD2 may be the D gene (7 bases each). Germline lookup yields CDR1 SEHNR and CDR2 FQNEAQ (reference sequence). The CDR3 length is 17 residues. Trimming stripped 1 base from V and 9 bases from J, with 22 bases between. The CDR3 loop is CASSLVEESAGGGEQFF. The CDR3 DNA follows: TGTGCCAGCAGCTTAGTTGAGGAGTCGGCAGGGGGGGGTGAGCAGTTCTTC.

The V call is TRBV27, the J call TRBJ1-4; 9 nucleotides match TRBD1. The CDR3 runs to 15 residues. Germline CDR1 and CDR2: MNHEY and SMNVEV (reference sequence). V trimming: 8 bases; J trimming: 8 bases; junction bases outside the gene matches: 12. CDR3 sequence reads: CASRGSVGTGEKLFF. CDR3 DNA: TGTGCCAGCCGAGGAAGCGTAGGGACAGGGGAAAAACTGTTTTTT.

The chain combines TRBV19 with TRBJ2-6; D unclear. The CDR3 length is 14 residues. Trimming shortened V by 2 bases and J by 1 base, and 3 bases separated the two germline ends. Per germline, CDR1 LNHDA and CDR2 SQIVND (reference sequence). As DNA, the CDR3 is TGTGCCAGTAGTATACGGTCTGGGGCCAACGTCCTGACTTTC. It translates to CASSIRSGANVLTF.

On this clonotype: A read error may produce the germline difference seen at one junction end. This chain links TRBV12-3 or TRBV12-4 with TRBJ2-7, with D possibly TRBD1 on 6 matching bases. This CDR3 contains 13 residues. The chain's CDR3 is CASKTTGPYKQYF. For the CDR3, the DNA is TGTGCCAGCAAGACGACAGGTCCCTACAAGCAGTACTTC.

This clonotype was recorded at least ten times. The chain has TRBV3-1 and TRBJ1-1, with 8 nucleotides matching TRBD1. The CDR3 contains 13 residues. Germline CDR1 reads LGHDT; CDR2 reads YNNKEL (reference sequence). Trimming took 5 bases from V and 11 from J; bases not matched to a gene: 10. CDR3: CASSSQPGQEAFF. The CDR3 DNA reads TGTGCCAGCAGCTCCCAACCGGGACAGGAGGCTTTCTTT.

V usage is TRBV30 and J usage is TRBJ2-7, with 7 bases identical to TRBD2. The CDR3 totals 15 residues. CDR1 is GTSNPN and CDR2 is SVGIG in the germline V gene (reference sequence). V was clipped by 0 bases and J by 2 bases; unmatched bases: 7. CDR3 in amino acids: CAWSVLSSGPYEQYF. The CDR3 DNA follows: TGTGCCTGGAGTGTACTTTCTAGCGGCCCCTACGAGCAGTACTTC.

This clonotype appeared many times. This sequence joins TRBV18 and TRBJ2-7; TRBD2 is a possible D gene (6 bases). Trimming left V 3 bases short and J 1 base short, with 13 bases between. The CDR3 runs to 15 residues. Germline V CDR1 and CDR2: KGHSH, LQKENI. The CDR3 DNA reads TGTGCCAGCTCACCGCTTGGCGGGAATTCCTACGAGCAGTACTTC. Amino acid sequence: CASSPLGGNSYEQYF.

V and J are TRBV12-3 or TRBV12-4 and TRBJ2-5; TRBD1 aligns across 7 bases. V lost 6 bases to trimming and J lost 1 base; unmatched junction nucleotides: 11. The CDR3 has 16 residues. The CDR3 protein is CASSKNRGSFQETQYF. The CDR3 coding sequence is TGTGCCAGCAGCAAAAACAGGGGCTCCTTCCAAGAGACCCAGTACTTC.

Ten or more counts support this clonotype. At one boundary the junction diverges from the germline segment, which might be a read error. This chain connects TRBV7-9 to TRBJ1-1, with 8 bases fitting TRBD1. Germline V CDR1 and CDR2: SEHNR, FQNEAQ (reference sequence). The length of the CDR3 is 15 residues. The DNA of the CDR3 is TGTGCCAGCAGCGACTGGCGGACAGGGAACGCTGAAGCTTTCTTT. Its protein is CASSDWRTGNAEAFF. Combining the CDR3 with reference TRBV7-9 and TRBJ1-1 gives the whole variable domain DTGVSQNPRHKITKRGQNVTFRCDPISEHNRLYWYRQTLGQGPEFLTYFQNEAQLEKSRLLSDRFSAERPKGSFSTLEIQRTEQGDSAMYLCASSDWRTGNAEAFFGQGTRLTVV.

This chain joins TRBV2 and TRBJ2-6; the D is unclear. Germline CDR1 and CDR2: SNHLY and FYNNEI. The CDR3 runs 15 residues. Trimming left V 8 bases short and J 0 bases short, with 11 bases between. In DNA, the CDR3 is TGTGCCAGCTTACCTGGGGTCTCTGGGGCCAACGTCCTGACTTTC. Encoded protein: CASLPGVSGANVLTF.